The 31 T cell receptor beta chains presented below share a single source sample, sequenced in a study of spatial heterogeneity in lung cancer. MiXCR, run by TCRdb on the 5' RACE reads, gives a single entry per CDR3 protein. The table shows 20,000 or so distinct CDR3 sequences, with around 8% occurring only once. Their specific antigens are unknown. Time point defined: sample taken at primary tumor resection. Overall study results and limits: Tumors with more nonsynonymous mutations had more expanded intratumoral alpha and beta TCRs.

Here the sequenced sample was lung tumor tissue, taken at surgery. These receptors originate from a male donor with early-stage non-small cell lung cancer.

This clonotype was seen ten or more times. This sequence joins TRBV11-3 and TRBJ2-7, with 9 bases identical to TRBD1. The junction had 11 bases not matched to a gene; V was cut back by 5 bases and J by 6 bases. The CDR3 has 15 residues. Germline CDR1 reads SGHNT; CDR2 reads YENEEA. CDR3 protein: CASSPSGTGLGEQYF. Here the CDR3 DNA reads TGTGCCAGCAGCCCTTCCGGGACAGGGTTAGGCGAGCAGTACTTC.

This clonotype was counted many times. The chain combines TRBV20-1 with TRBJ2-7; tentative D call: TRBD2 (7 bases). This CDR3 is 12 amino acids long. V lost 3 bases to trimming and J lost 5 bases, with 11 bases between them. The germline gives CDR1 DFQATT, CDR2 SNEGSKA (reference sequence). In DNA, the CDR3 is TGCAGTGCTAGTTCCGGGGGGCACGAGCAGTACTTC. As protein: CSASSGGHEQYF.

At least ten counts were recorded for this clonotype. The gene calls are TRBV6-2 or TRBV6-3 and TRBJ2-7; 7 bases agree with TRBD2. Germline lookup yields CDR1 MNHEY and CDR2 SVGEGT. Trimming removed 0 bases from V and 5 bases from J; junction bases left unmatched: 10. This CDR3 contains 16 residues. The DNA for the CDR3 is TGTGCCAGCAGTTACTCTGGGGAGGGTTACGTAGACGAGCAGTACTTC. The encoded protein is CASSYSGEGYVDEQYF.

This chain joins TRBV3-1 and TRBJ1-4; 8 bases are a match to TRBD1. Germline V lookup: CDR1 LGHDT, CDR2 YNNKEL (reference sequence). There are 17 residues in the CDR3. V lost 4 bases, J lost 4 bases, and 11 bases stayed unmatched. The CDR3 sequence is CASSLRQGTAYNEKLFF. CDR3 DNA: TGTGCCAGCAGCCTCCGACAGGGGACCGCTTATAATGAAAAACTGTTTTTT.

In its sample, this clonotype was seen many times. The chain joins TRBV6-5 to TRBJ2-7; no firm D call. This CDR3 is built from 13 residues. Deletions cut 6 bases from V and 0 bases from J, with 9 bases between. Per germline, CDR1 MNHEY and CDR2 SVGAGI. CDR3 residues: CASSQTNSYEQYF. The CDR3 bases are TGTGCCAGCAGCCAAACAAACTCCTACGAGCAGTACTTC.

This clonotype came up many times. This chain uses TRBV11-2 with TRBJ1-4; D is unclear. The germline V gene has CDR1 SGHAT and CDR2 FQNNGV. CDR3 size: 15 residues. Trimming shortened V by 5 bases and J by 0 bases, and 10 bases separated the two germline ends. Written as DNA, the CDR3 is TGTGCCAGCAGCCCTTCTCCTGCAACTAATGAAAAACTGTTTTTT. Translated, it gives CASSPSPATNEKLFF.

The CDR3 DNA reads as TGCAGCGTTGGGAACCGAAACGGCTACGAGCAGTACTTC. Translating gives CSVGNRNGYEQYF. The gene calls are TRBV29-1 and TRBJ2-7; D remains unclear. This CDR3 contains 13 residues. V was clipped by 4 bases and J by 3 bases, with 13 bases between them. Germline loops: CDR1 SQVTM, CDR2 ANQGSEA.

The chain has TRBV11-3 and TRBJ2-5; TRBD2 matches at 8 bases. The CDR3 is 16 residues long. CDR1 is SGHNT, CDR2 YENEEA, per germline. Trimming cost V 2 bases and J 1 base; bases outside gene matches: 6. As DNA, the CDR3 is TGTGCCAGCAGCTTATGCTCCGGGGGGGGCCAAGAGACCCAGTACTTC. This codes for CASSLCSGGGQETQYF.

As regards this clonotype: Being one base from a much bigger clone, this may be a read error. The chain has TRBV30 and TRBJ1-5; no clear D gene. The V gene lost 3 bases and the J gene lost 3 bases, with 18 bases spanning the gap. The V gene's germline CDR1 is GTSNPN and CDR2 SVGIG (reference sequence). This CDR3 contains 16 residues. The CDR3 spells CAWRSLGAASNQPQHF. In DNA, the CDR3 is TGTGCCTGGAGATCTCTTGGCGCAGCATCCAATCAGCCCCAGCATTTT.

This clonotype was counted ten times or more. The chain carries TRBV20-1 and TRBJ2-1; tentatively, D is TRBD2 (5 bases). The CDR3 covers 17 residues. Germline CDR1 reads DFQATT; CDR2 reads SNEGSKA (reference sequence). Deletions cut 0 bases from V and 4 bases from J, with 19 bases between. The CDR3 DNA sequence: TGCAGTGCTAGAGATCTATACGAGGGTCCGAAGTACAATGAGCAGTTCTTC. It encodes CSARDLYEGPKYNEQFF.

This clonotype has only a few counts. The chain recombines TRBV12-3 or TRBV12-4 with TRBJ2-1; 7 bases map to TRBD2. This CDR3 spans 15 amino acids. The ends lost 4 bases at V and 4 bases at J; junction bases unmatched: 7. In nucleotides, the CDR3 is TGTGCCAGCAGTTCGCCCTACGGGGGGTACAATGAGCAGTTCTTC. This sequence encodes CASSSPYGGYNEQFF.

This clonotype was observed at least ten times. The rearrangement uses TRBV18 and TRBJ1-1; maybe TRBD1 (6 bases). This CDR3 comprises 15 residues. V was trimmed by 6 bases and J by 0 bases, leaving 14 bases between them. The germline CDR1 and CDR2 sequences are KGHSH and LQKENI. CDR3 bases: TGTGCCAGCTCGTATAACAGGGCCTTGAACACTGAAGCTTTCTTT. Protein sequence: CASSYNRALNTEAFF.

This chain uses TRBV12-3 or TRBV12-4 with TRBJ1-5, with D possibly matching TRBD1 (6 bases). This CDR3 is built from 14 residues. Trimming removed 5 bases at V and 0 bases at J, with 8 bases between. The CDR3 region has the DNA TGTGCCAGCAGTCCACAGGGTAGCAATCAGCCCCAGCATTTT. Translated: CASSPQGSNQPQHF.

This clonotype was picked up a small number of times. The J gene is TRBJ2-5, the V gene TRBV12-3 or TRBV12-4; D perhaps matches TRBD2 (5 bases). Deletions cut 3 bases from V and 5 bases from J, with 10 bases between. This CDR3 is 13 amino acids long. As DNA, the CDR3 is TGTGCCAGCAGTTTTTCGGGGATCGAGACCCAGTACTTC. Amino acid sequence: CASSFSGIETQYF.

Within the sample, this clonotype is medium-sized (0.01 to 0.1%). J is TRBJ2-1 and V is TRBV20-1, with D possibly matching TRBD2 (8 bases). CDR3 length: 14 amino acids. From germline, CDR1 is DFQATT and CDR2 SNEGSKA (reference sequence). Trimming took off 6 bases at V and 1 base at J, with 13 bases between the two ends. The CDR3 DNA reads as TGCAGTGCCGGGAGGGGGCGTTCCTACAATGAGCAGTTCTTC. It is translated as CSAGRGRSYNEQFF.

This clonotype was seen at least ten times. The rearrangement uses TRBV11-2 and TRBJ1-1; no definite D call. The CDR3 consists of 12 residues. V lost 7 bases and J 0 bases, leaving 6 bases between the germline ends. CDR1 and CDR2 (germline): SGHAT, FQNNGV. This CDR3 is CASTGVNTEAFF. The CDR3 coding sequence is TGTGCCAGCACTGGGGTGAACACTGAAGCTTTCTTT.

This clonotype has a handful of counts. The chain is built from TRBV6-2 or TRBV6-3 and TRBJ2-3; D is perhaps TRBD1 (6 bases). Trimming removed 8 bases from V and 2 bases from J, with 11 bases in between. Germline CDR1 is MNHEY and CDR2 is SVGEGT. The length of the CDR3 is 13 residues. The CDR3 loop is CASLRDTTDTQYF. CDR3 DNA sequence: TGTGCCAGCCTCCGGGACACCACAGATACGCAGTATTTT.

Sample share makes this clonotype medium-sized. This chain connects TRBV3-1 to TRBJ1-6, with TRBD1 as a possible D gene (5 bases). The CDR3 is made up of 13 amino acids. Trimming pared 4 bases from V and 16 bases from J, leaving 17 bases between. Germline assignment: CDR1 LGHDT and CDR2 YNNKEL (reference sequence). CDR3: CASSRVEGDGLHF. Written as DNA, the CDR3 is TGTGCCAGCAGCCGAGTGGAAGGGGACGGACTCCACTTT.

The chain links TRBV7-2 to TRBJ2-5; TRBD2 matches 8 bases. The CDR3 sequence is 15 residues long. The V gene's germline CDR1 is SGHTA and CDR2 FQGNSA. The ends lost 4 bases at V and 5 bases at J; junction bases unmatched: 9. The CDR3 DNA reads as TGTGCCAGCAGCTCCTGGCGCGGGGGGCATGAGACCCAGTACTTC. This encodes CASSSWRGGHETQYF. Full variable domain (outside the CDR3, taken from reference TRBV7-2 and TRBJ2-5): GAGVSQSPSNKVTEKGKDVELRCDPISGHTALYWYRQSLGQGLEFLIYFQGNSAPDKSGLPSDRFSAERTGGSVSTLTIQRTQQEDSAVYLCASSSWRGGHETQYFGPGTRLLVL.

This clonotype has ten or more counts. The rearrangement uses TRBV9 and TRBJ2-5, with D possibly matching TRBD2 (6 bases). Germline assignment: CDR1 SGDLS and CDR2 YYNGEE. Trimming shortened V by 0 bases and J by 7 bases, and 16 bases separated the two germline ends. The CDR3 has 15 amino acids. CDR3 nucleotide sequence: TGTGCCAGCAGCGTAGGTCTTGCTAGCGAGGGGACCCAGTACTTC. It yields the protein CASSVGLASEGTQYF.

This clonotype turned up a few times. V usage is TRBV7-9 and J usage is TRBJ1-6; 7 bases agree with TRBD1. Germline V CDR1 and CDR2: SEHNR, FQNEAQ (reference sequence). The length of the CDR3 is 15 residues. With 3 bases clipped from V and 8 bases from J, the junction kept 7 bases outside the gene matches. CDR3 loop: CASSLTGTADSPLHF. CDR3 bases: TGTGCCAGCAGCTTGACCGGGACAGCCGATTCACCCCTCCACTTT.

This clonotype was seen ten or more times. The J gene is TRBJ1-2, the V gene TRBV7-8; TRBD1 matches 7 bases. Germline-derived CDR1 and CDR2 are SGHVS and FQNEAQ. J lost 4 bases, V lost 5 bases, and 4 bases had no gene match. CDR3 length: 13 amino acids. The CDR3 spells CASSATGIYGYTF. CDR3 DNA sequence: TGTGCCAGCAGCGCGACAGGGATCTATGGCTACACCTTC. Full variable domain (outside the CDR3, taken from reference TRBV7-8 and TRBJ1-2): GAGVSQSPRYKVAKRGQDVALRCDPISGHVSLFWYQQALGQGPEFLTYFQNEAQLDKSGLPSDRFFAERPEGSVSTLKIQRTQQEDSAVYLCASSATGIYGYTFGSGTRLTVV.

A note on this clonotype: This sequence may be a read error, since a much larger clone differs from it by one base. V gene TRBV7-8 combines with J gene TRBJ1-1; TRBD1 is a possible D gene (5 bases). CDR1 and CDR2 from the germline V gene are SGHVS and FQNEAQ. The ends were cut back, 3 bases at V and 6 bases at J, with 14 bases in the middle. The CDR3 has 14 amino acids. CDR3 in DNA: TGTGCCAGCAGCTTTCAACCGACAGACTCTGAAGCTTTCTTT. Translated, it gives CASSFQPTDSEAFF.

The V gene is TRBV7-2, the J gene TRBJ2-5, with 10 positions matching TRBD1. Unmatched junction bases numbered 7, after V lost 5 bases and J lost 4 bases. The CDR3 contains 15 residues. Germline V gene sequence: CDR1 SGHTA, CDR2 FQGNSA. The CDR3 DNA sequence: TGTGCCAGCAGCCCGGGACAGGGGAATCGAGAGACCCAGTACTTC. Encoded protein: CASSPGQGNRETQYF.

As regards this clonotype: A read error may explain this, as a much larger clone is one base away. The rearrangement links TRBV24-1 to TRBJ2-1; either TRBD1 or TRBD2 may supply D (5 bases each). In germline, CDR1 is KGHDR, CDR2 SFDVKD. The CDR3 contains 16 residues. The V and J ends lost 7 bases and 4 bases respectively, with 19 bases between them. This CDR3 reads CATSAGTRGRYNEQFF. The DNA of the CDR3 is TGTGCCACCAGCGCCGGTACTAGGGGACGTTACAATGAGCAGTTCTTC.

The chain combines TRBV28 with TRBJ2-3; 10 nucleotides agree with TRBD1. The V segment lost 5 bases and the J segment 8 bases; nucleotides outside the gene matches: 13. Germline lookup yields CDR1 MDHEN and CDR2 SYDVKM. The CDR3 runs 16 residues. The DNA of the CDR3 is TGTGCCAGCAGTCCACCGGGACAGGGGTGGACGGGTACGCAGTATTTT. Translation: CASSPPGQGWTGTQYF.

This clonotype has only a few counts. This CDR3 reads CASSPKGQVGNIQYF. The DNA for the CDR3 is TGTGCCAGCAGCCCCAAGGGACAAGTCGGAAACATTCAGTACTTC. This sequence joins TRBV5-6 and TRBJ2-4; D might be TRBD1 (6 bases). The ends were cut back, 4 bases at V and 6 bases at J, with 17 bases in the middle. Germline CDR1 SGHDT, CDR2 YYEEEE. This CDR3 contains 15 residues. Drawing the rest from reference TRBV5-6 and TRBJ2-4, the complete variable domain is DAGVTQSPTHLIKTRGQQVTLRCSPKSGHDTVSWYQQALGQGPQFIFQYYEEEERQRGNFPDRFSGHQFPNYSSELNVNALLLGDSALYLCASSPKGQVGNIQYFGAGTRLSVL.

The table lists this clonotype with many counts. The chain couples TRBV2 to TRBJ2-5; a possible D gene is TRBD2 (6 bases). The CDR3 contains 16 residues. V was clipped by 5 bases and J by 3 bases, with 19 bases between them. The germline gives CDR1 SNHLY, CDR2 FYNNEI. CDR3 amino acids: CASSPARFTGEETQYF. CDR3 in DNA: TGTGCCAGCAGTCCCGCGAGGTTCACGGGGGAAGAGACCCAGTACTTC.

In its sample, this clonotype was seen a few times. V gene TRBV7-9 combines with J gene TRBJ2-7; D may be TRBD1 (5 bases). Germline V lookup: CDR1 SEHNR, CDR2 FQNEAQ (reference sequence). The V end was cut by 5 bases, the J end by 3 bases, with 11 bases between. The CDR3 length is 13 residues. The CDR3 sequence is CASSPQTDYEQYF. The DNA of the CDR3 is TGTGCCAGCAGCCCTCAGACAGACTACGAGCAGTACTTC.

The chain is built from TRBV10-3 and TRBJ2-1; 9 bases map to TRBD2. Germline CDR1 and CDR2: ENHRY and SYGVKD. The CDR3 totals 16 residues. V trimming: 3 bases; J trimming: 6 bases; junction bases outside the gene matches: 9. The CDR3 sequence: CAISERASGAPNEQFF. The CDR3 DNA is TGTGCCATCAGTGAAAGGGCTAGCGGGGCACCCAATGAGCAGTTCTTC.

This rearrangement joins TRBV28 to TRBJ2-2; TRBD1 matches 7 bases. The trim removed 4 bases at V and 6 bases at J, leaving 5 bases unmatched. The CDR3 loop spans 14 amino acids. The V gene's germline CDR1 is MDHEN and CDR2 SYDVKM. CDR3 DNA: TGTGCCAGCAGTTCAGGGGGTGTCCCCGGGGAGCTGTTTTTT. It is translated as CASSSGGVPGELFF.